A single sample gave rise to the 6 T cell receptor beta chains below, sequenced in a study of vaccination and CD4 T cells after COVID-19. As for treatment: approximately nine-day PBMC culture with coronavirus spike peptide pools or control peptides (ViraFEST assay). The antigens for these receptors are not known. Sequence data for DNA of cultured CD4+ T cells were generated by the Oncomine TCR Beta short-read assay. TCRdb redid the calling of the PCR reads with MiXCR, one entry per CDR3 protein. The table has 9,700 or so distinct CDR3 sequences, roughly 70% seen once. What was sequenced was CD4+ T cells from blood, cultured in vitro. The receptor source for this set is a human donor who had recovered from COVID-19.

The V and J genes are TRBV7-2 and TRBJ2-7; TRBD1 matches 7 bases. The V segment lost 3 bases and the J segment 4 bases; nucleotides outside the gene matches: 12. The CDR3 spans 16 residues. Germline-derived CDR1 and CDR2 are SGHTA and FQGNSA. This chain's CDR3 is CASSFEGTDPAYEQYF. CDR3 DNA: TGTGCCAGCAGCTTTGAAGGGACAGACCCCGCTTACGAGCAGTACTTC.

The chain links TRBV20-1 to TRBJ2-7, with 9 bases that match TRBD1. The CDR3 runs to 13 residues. The V gene end was trimmed by 5 bases and the J gene end by 7 bases; junction bases not matched to a gene: 9. CDR1 DFQATT and CDR2 SNEGSKA come from the germline V gene (reference sequence). The CDR3 DNA reads as TGCAGTGCTGGAGGACAGGGGAAAGGGGAGCAGTACTTC. Amino acid sequence: CSAGGQGKGEQYF.

The chain recombines TRBV20-1 with TRBJ2-3; weak D call: TRBD1 (5 bases). The CDR3 covers 15 residues. Trimming shortened V by 0 bases and J by 4 bases, and 14 bases separated the two germline ends. Germline V lookup: CDR1 DFQATT, CDR2 SNEGSKA (reference sequence). CDR3 residues: CSARDLQGAPDTQYF. The CDR3 DNA follows: TGCAGTGCTAGAGACCTGCAGGGCGCCCCAGATACGCAGTATTTT.

The rearrangement links TRBV20-1 to TRBJ1-6, with D uncertain. The V gene lost 3 bases and the J gene lost 9 bases, with 9 bases spanning the gap. CDR3 length: 12 residues. Germline values: CDR1 DFQATT, CDR2 SNEGSKA (reference sequence). The CDR3 bases are TGCAGTGCTAGGTGCGTAGGTTCACCCCTCCACTTT. Its protein is CSARCVGSPLHF.

The CDR3 DNA follows: TGTGCCAGTAGTCCCGACAGGGGCGATGGCTACACCTTC. Translation: CASSPDRGDGYTF. The chain recombines TRBV19 with TRBJ1-2; 8 bases agree with TRBD1. V shed 5 bases, J shed 6 bases, and the junction held 5 bases outside the gene matches. The germline V gene has CDR1 LNHDA and CDR2 SQIVND (reference sequence). The length of the CDR3 is 13 residues. The full variable domain, completed using reference TRBV19 and TRBJ1-2, is DGGITQSPKYLFRKEGQNVTLSCEQNLNHDAMYWYRQDPGQGLRLIYYSQIVNDFQKGDIAEGYSVSREKKESFPLTVTSAQKNPTAFYLCASSPDRGDGYTFGSGTRLTVV.

The chain carries TRBV7-9 and TRBJ1-5; no definite D call. Trimming cost V 0 bases and J 5 bases, with 11 bases left between them. This CDR3 has 15 amino acids. The germline V gene encodes CDR1 SEHNR and CDR2 FQNEAQ (reference sequence). This CDR3 reads CASSLADPHDQPQHF. Here the CDR3 DNA reads TGTGCCAGCAGCTTAGCCGACCCTCACGATCAGCCCCAGCATTTT.